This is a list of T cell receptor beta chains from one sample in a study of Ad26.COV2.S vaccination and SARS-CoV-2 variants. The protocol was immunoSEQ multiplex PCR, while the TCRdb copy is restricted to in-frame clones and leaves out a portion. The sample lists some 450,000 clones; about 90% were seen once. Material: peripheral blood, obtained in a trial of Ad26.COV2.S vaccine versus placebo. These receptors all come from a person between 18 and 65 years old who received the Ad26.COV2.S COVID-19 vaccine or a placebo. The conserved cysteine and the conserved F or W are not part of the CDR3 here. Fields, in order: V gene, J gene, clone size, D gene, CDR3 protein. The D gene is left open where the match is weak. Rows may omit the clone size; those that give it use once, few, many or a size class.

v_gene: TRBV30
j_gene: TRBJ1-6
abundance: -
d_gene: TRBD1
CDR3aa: AWSGGQGSYNSPLH

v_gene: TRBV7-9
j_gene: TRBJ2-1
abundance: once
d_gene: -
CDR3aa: ASSPGGDEQF

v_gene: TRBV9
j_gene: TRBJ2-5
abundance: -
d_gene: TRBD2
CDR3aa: ASSVASGGNQETQY

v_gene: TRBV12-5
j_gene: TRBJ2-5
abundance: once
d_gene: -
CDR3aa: ASGPMGGQTQY

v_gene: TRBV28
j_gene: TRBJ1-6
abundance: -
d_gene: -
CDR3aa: ASSRAGIENSPLH

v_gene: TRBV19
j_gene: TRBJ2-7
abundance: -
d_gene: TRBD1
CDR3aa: ASSPSDRSSYEQY

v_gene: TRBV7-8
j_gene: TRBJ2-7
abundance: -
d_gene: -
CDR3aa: ASSVERGAYEQY

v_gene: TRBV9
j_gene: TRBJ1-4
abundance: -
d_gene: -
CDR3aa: ASSVGAREKLF

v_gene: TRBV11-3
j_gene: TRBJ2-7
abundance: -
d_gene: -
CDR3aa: ASSPPQY

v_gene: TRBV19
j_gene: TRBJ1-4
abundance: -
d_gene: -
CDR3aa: ASIPDRNNEKLF

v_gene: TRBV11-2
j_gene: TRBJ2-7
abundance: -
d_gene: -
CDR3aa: ASSLRAVGGIRVYEQY

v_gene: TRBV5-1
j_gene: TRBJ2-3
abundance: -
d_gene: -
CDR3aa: ASSKETGTDTQY

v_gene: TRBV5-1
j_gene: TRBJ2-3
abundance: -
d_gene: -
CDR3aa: ASSLVRDTQY

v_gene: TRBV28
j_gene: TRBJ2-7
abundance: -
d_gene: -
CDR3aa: ASTPNLVGHVGGDS

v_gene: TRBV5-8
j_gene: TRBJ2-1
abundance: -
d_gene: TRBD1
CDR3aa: ASSLGRGFYNEQF

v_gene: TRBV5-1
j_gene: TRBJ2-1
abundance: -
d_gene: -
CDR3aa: ASSSRPPTSYNEQF

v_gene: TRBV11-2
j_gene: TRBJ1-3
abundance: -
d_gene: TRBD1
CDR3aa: ASTLVGTGGENTIY

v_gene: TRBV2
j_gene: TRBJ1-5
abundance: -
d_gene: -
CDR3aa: ASSERQHQPQH

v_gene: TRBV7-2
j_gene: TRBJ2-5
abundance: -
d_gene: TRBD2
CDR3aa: ASSWVGAGSRETQY

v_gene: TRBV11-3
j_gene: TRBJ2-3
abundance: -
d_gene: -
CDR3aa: ASSPSDLSTDTQY

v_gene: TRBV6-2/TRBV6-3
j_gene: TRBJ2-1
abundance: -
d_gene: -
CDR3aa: ASSYLTRGGNEQF

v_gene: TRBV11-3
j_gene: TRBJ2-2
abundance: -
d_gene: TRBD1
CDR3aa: ASSLVVTGETGELF

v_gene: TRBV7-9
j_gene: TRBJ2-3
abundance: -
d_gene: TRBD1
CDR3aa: ASSLVTHGQGRNSDTQY

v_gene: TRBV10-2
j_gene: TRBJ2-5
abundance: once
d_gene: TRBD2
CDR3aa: ASSESRASGSETQY

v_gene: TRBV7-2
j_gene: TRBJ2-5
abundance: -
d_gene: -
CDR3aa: ASSLGPWEETQY

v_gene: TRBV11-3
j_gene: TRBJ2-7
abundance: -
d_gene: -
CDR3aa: ASSLDGNYEQY

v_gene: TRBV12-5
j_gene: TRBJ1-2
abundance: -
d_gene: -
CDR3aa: ASGLVLGPGENYGYT

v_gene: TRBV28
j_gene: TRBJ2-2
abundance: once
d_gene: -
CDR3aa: ASSFWGSMNTGELF